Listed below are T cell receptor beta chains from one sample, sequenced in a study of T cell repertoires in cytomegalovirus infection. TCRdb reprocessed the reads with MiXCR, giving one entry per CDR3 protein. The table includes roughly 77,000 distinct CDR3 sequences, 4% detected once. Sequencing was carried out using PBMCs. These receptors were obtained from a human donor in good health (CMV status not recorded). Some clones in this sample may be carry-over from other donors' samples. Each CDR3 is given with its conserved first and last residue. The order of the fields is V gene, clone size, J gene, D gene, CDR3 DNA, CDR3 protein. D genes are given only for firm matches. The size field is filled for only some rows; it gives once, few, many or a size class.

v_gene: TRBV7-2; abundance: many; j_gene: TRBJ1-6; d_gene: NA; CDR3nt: TGTGCCAGCAGCTTAGCGGGACACCGCTTTTATAATTCACCCCTCCACTTT; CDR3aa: CASSLAGHRFYNSPLHF
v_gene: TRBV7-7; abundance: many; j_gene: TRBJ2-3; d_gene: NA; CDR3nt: TGTGCTAGCAGCCTTGCGGACAGCACAGATACGCAGTATTTT; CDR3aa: CASSLADSTDTQYF
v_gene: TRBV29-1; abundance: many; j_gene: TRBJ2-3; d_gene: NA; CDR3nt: TGCAGCGTTGCGGGAGATACGCAGTATTTT; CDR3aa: CSVAGDTQYF
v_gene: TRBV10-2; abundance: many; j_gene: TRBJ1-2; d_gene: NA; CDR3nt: TGCGCCAGCAGTGAGAACAGCTATGGCTACACCTTC; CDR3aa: CASSENSYGYTF
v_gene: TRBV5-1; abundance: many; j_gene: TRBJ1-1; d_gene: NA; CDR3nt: TGCGCCAGCAGCTTGAGTTGGTCAGGGGCGAACACTGAAGCTTTCTTT; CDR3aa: CASSLSWSGANTEAFF
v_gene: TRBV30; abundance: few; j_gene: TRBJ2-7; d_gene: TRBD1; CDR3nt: TGTGCCTGTCACGGGACAGGGGGCGCCTACGAGCAGTACTTC; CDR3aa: CACHGTGGAYEQYF
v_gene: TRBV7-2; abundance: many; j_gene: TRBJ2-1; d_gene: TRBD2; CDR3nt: TGTGCCAGCAGTACCCCCCCGGGAGGCTACAATGAGCAGTTCTTC; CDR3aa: CASSTPPGGYNEQFF
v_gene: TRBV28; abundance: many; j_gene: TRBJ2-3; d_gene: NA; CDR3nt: TGTGCCAGCAGCCTTGCAGGCGAACAAAAAGGAGATACGCAGTATTTT; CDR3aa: CASSLAGEQKGDTQYF
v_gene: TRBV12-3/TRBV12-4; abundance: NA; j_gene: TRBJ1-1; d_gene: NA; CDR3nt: TGTGCCAGCACCATAGGGACGGCGAACACTGAAGCTTTCTTT; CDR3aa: CASTIGTANTEAFF
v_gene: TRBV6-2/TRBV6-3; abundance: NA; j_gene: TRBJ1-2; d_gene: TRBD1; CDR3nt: TGTGCCAGCACGACAGGGACTCGCGGCTACACCTTC; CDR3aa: CASTTGTRGYTF
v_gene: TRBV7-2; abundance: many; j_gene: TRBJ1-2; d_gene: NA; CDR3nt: TGTGCCAGCTCCGGACAGCCCCGTTTAAACTATGGCTACACCTTC; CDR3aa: CASSGQPRLNYGYTF
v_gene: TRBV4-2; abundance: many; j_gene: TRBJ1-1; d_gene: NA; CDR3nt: TGTGCCAGCAGCTCAAATTGGGTCGGCACTGAAGCTTTCTTT; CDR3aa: CASSSNWVGTEAFF
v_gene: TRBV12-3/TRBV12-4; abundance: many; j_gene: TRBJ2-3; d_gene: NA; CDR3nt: TGTGCCAGCAGCCCGAGCCCCACAGATACGCAGTATTTT; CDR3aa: CASSPSPTDTQYF
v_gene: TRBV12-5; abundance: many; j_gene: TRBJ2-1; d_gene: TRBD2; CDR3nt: TGTGCTAGTGGCCCTAGCGGGGGCGGGGATGAGCAGTTCTTC; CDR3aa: CASGPSGGGDEQFF
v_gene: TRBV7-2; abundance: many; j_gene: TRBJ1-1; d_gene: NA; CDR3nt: TGTGCCAGCAGCTTCAGGGAATTGACTGAAGCTTTCTTT; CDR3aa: CASSFRELTEAFF
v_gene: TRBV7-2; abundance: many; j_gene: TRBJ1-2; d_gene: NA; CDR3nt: TGTGCCAGCAACGGGCCTGCCTATGGCTACACCTTC; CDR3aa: CASNGPAYGYTF
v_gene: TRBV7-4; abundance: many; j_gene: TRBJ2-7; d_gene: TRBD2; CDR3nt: TGTGCCAGCAGCTTAAGCCGGACTAGCGGGAGGGACGAGCAGTACTTC; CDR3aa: CASSLSRTSGRDEQYF
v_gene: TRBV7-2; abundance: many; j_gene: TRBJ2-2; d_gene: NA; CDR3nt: TGTGCCAGCAGCCCCAGTAGGGAGCTGTTTTTT; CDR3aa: CASSPSRELFF
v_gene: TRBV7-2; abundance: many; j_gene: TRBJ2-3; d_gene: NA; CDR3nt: TGTGCCAGCAGCCTCATACGTAGCACAGATACGCAGTATTTT; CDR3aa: CASSLIRSTDTQYF
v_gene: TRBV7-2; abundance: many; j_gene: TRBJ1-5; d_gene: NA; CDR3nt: TGTGCCAGCAGCCCTTCGGGGCGAGGCCCTCAGCCCCAGCATTTT; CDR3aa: CASSPSGRGPQPQHF
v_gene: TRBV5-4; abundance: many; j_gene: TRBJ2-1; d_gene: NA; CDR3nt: TGTGCCAGCAGCTTGGTAGTCGCGGGTGAGCAGTTCTTC; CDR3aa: CASSLVVAGEQFF
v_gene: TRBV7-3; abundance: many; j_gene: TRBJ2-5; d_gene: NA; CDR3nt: TGTGCCAGCAGCTTTACGGGAGATAAAAAGACCCAGTACTTC; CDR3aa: CASSFTGDKKTQYF
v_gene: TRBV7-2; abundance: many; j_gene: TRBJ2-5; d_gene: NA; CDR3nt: TGTGCCAGCTCATCCGGACAGAGCCAAGAGACCCAGTACTTC; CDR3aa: CASSSGQSQETQYF
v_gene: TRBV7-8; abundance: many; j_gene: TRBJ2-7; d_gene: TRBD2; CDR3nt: TGTGCCAGCAGCTTAGCATGGGTCCCCTCAGAGCCTCGACTAGCGGGGGTGAAAACCGAGCAGTACTTC; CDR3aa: CASSLAWVPSEPRLAGVKTEQYF
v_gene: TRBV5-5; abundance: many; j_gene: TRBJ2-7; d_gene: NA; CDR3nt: TGTGCCAGCAGCCAAACTTGGGACGAGCAGTACTTC; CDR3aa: CASSQTWDEQYF
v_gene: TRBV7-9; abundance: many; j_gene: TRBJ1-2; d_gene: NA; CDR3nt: TGTGCCAGCAGCTTTGGACAGACTAACTATGGCTACACCTTC; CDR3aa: CASSFGQTNYGYTF
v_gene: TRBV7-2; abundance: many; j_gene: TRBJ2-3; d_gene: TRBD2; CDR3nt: TGTGCCAGCAGCTTAATGGCGGGAGTCGGAACAGATACGCAGTATTTT; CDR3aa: CASSLMAGVGTDTQYF
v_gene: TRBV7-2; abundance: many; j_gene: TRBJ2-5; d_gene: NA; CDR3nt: TGTGCCAGCAGCTTAGCTAGTCCGCAGGGGGGATTAAGAAGGGAGACCCAGTACTTC; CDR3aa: CASSLASPQGGLRRETQYF
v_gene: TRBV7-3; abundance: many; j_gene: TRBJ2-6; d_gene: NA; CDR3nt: TGTGCCAGCAGCGGCGGGGCCACCAACGTCCTGACTTTC; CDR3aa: CASSGGATNVLTF
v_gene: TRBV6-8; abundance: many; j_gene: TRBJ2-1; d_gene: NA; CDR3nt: TGTGCCAGCAGGGAGGCGGGACCACGCCATGAGCAGTTCTTC; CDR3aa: CASREAGPRHEQFF
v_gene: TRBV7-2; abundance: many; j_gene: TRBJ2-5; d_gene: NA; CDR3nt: TGTGCCAGCAGCTCCCCGCCTGGGGGGAGGACCCAGTACTTC; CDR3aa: CASSSPPGGRTQYF
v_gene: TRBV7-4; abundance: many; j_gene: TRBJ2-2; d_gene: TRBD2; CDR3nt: TGTGCCAGCAGACCCTGGAGCGGGGGGATTCTGAACACCGGGGAGCTGTTTTTT; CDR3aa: CASRPWSGGILNTGELFF
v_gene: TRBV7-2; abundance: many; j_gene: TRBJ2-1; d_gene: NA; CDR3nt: TGTGCCAGCAGCAAGGACACCTACAATGAGCAGTTCTTC; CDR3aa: CASSKDTYNEQFF
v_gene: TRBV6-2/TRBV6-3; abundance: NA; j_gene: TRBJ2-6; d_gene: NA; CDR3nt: TGTGCCAGCAGTCCCGGCCAATCTGGGGCCAACGTCCTGACTTTC; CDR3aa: CASSPGQSGANVLTF
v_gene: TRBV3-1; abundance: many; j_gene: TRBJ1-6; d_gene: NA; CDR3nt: TGTGCCAGCAGCCTCAATACGGGGTCACCCCTCCACTTT; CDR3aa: CASSLNTGSPLHF
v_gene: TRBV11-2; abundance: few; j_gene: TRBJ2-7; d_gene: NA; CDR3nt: TGTGCCAGCAGCTTAGAGTTGGGTACCGAGCAGTACTTC; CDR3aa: CASSLELGTEQYF
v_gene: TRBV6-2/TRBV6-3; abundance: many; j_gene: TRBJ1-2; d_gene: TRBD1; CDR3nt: TGTGCCAGCAGTTTACAGGGGAACTATGGCTACACCTTC; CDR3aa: CASSLQGNYGYTF
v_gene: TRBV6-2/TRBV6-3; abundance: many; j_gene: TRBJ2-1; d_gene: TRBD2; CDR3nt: TGTGCCAGCAGTTATGATCCCAGCGGGAGTTTGGGGGCCTCCTACAATGAGCAGTTCTTC; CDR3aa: CASSYDPSGSLGASYNEQFF
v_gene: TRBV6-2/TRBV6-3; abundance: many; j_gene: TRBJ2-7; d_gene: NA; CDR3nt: TGTGCCAGCACGGATCAGTACGAGCAGTACTTC; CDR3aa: CASTDQYEQYF